One and the same sample provided the 24 T cell receptor beta chains below, sequenced in a study of shared clonotypes between healthy human individuals. As defined, naive CD8 cells were CD45RO-negative and positively selected for CCR7, with terminally differentiated effector memory CD45RA+ cells excluded. TCRdb's table, derived via immunoSEQ multiplex PCR, lists solely in-frame clones and lacks some. The table has 660,000 or so clones, approximately 96% seen once. Sequences were obtained from naive CD8+ T cells sorted from blood. The receptor source for this set is a woman between 25 and 40 years old in good health.

V is TRBV6-5 and J is TRBJ2-5; no reliable D call. Trimming removed 5 bases from V and 5 bases from J, with 9 bases in between. This CDR3 region has 12 residues. Looked up from germline, CDR1 is MNHEY and CDR2 is SVGAGI. In DNA, the CDR3 is TGTGCCAGCAGTCATGATAGGGAGACCCAGTACTTC. Amino acid sequence: CASSHDRETQYF.

The J gene is TRBJ2-3, the V gene TRBV28; the D gene is possibly TRBD2 (5 bases). Looked up from germline, CDR1 is MDHEN and CDR2 is SYDVKM. The length of the CDR3 is 14 residues. V was trimmed by 6 bases and J by 0 bases, leaving 10 bases between them. The CDR3 loop reads CASRAGPSTDTQYF. CDR3 in DNA: TGTGCCAGCAGGGCGGGTCCGAGCACAGATACGCAGTATTTT.

The chain uses TRBV7-9 and TRBJ1-2; 8 positions match TRBD1. This CDR3 has 13 residues. The V gene end was trimmed by 3 bases and the J gene end by 8 bases; junction bases not matched to a gene: 5. Germline V gene sequence: CDR1 SEHNR, CDR2 FQNEAQ (reference sequence). The CDR3 is CASSFGQGGGYTF. For the CDR3, the DNA is TGTGCCAGCAGCTTTGGACAGGGCGGCGGCTACACCTTC.

The gene calls are TRBV5-1 and TRBJ1-2; D is perhaps TRBD1 (5 bases). CDR1 is SGHRS and CDR2 is YFSETQ in the germline V gene. The V end lost 7 bases, the J end lost 0 bases, and 19 bases lay between the germline ends. This CDR3 contains 16 residues. The CDR3: CASLSEPGGSNYGYTF. For the CDR3, the DNA is TGCGCCAGCTTATCTGAACCGGGGGGATCTAACTATGGCTACACCTTC.

This clone was seen just once. The chain combines TRBV6-6 with TRBJ2-7; a possible D gene is TRBD1 (5 bases). Per germline, CDR1 MNHNY and CDR2 SVGAGI (reference sequence). Trimming removed 3 bases at V and 6 bases at J, with 15 bases between. This CDR3 is 14 amino acids long. In DNA, the CDR3 is TGTGCCAGCAGTTATACCTACTTGGGGCTCGAGCAGTACTTC. Protein product: CASSYTYLGLEQYF.

This rearrangement joins TRBV7-6 to TRBJ2-7; TRBD1 aligns across 8 bases. The CDR3 covers 14 residues. After removal of 4 bases from V and 5 bases from J, the junction contained 7 bases not matched to a gene. Germline V CDR1 and CDR2: SGHVS, FNYEAQ. Written as DNA, the CDR3 is TGTGCCAGCAGCTACGGACAGGGACGGCACGAGCAGTACTTC. Protein sequence: CASSYGQGRHEQYF. Combining the CDR3 with reference TRBV7-6 and TRBJ2-7 gives the whole variable domain GAGVSQSPRYKVTKRGQDVALRCDPISGHVSLYWYRQALGQGPEFLTYFNYEAQQDKSGLPNDRFSAERPEGSISTLTIQRTEQRDSAMYRCASSYGQGRHEQYFGPGTRLTVT.

The V call is TRBV7-6, the J call TRBJ2-6, with D perhaps assigned TRBD1 or TRBD2 (7 bases each). The CDR3 has 18 amino acids. Germline V gene lookup returns CDR1 SGHVS and CDR2 FNYEAQ. Trimming left V 1 base short and J 0 bases short, with 13 bases between. The CDR3 region is CASSLEAGQSSGANVLTF. CDR3 bases: TGTGCCAGCAGCTTAGAAGCGGGACAGAGCTCTGGGGCCAACGTCCTGACTTTC.

The V and J genes are TRBV5-5 and TRBJ1-1, with D unclear. From germline, CDR1 is SGHKS and CDR2 YYEKEE (reference sequence). Trimming cost V 0 bases and J 10 bases, with 22 bases left between them. The CDR3 is made up of 16 amino acids. The CDR3 nucleotides read TGTGCCAGCAGCTTGGATCGGTTAAGGTACTCTCGTGGAGCTTTCTTT. Translating gives CASSLDRLRYSRGAFF.

The genes are TRBV13 and TRBJ2-5; 7 bases fit TRBD2. The CDR3 spans 15 residues. Germline-derived CDR1 and CDR2 are PRHDT and FYEKMQ (reference sequence). V gave up 0 bases and J gave up 5 bases; unmatched junction bases: 6. In DNA form, the CDR3 reads TGTGCCAGCAGCTTAGGGGCGGGAGAAGGTGAGACCCAGTACTTC. This sequence encodes CASSLGAGEGETQYF.

V gene TRBV6-1 combines with J gene TRBJ2-5, with TRBD2 matching 7 bases. The germline gives CDR1 MNHNS, CDR2 SASEGT. V shed 8 bases and J 0 bases; nucleotides not matched to a gene: 6. This CDR3 comprises 14 residues. The CDR3 nucleotides read TGTGCCAGCGAGGGTAGCGGGTACCAAGAGACCCAGTACTTC. Translating it yields CASEGSGYQETQYF.

The chain recombines TRBV28 with TRBJ2-2; 9 bases fit TRBD1. The CDR3 covers 16 residues. The junction had 6 bases not matched to a gene; V was cut back by 6 bases and J by 1 base. From germline, CDR1 is MDHEN and CDR2 SYDVKM. The CDR3 region has the DNA TGTGCCAGCAGCTTCCCGGGACAGGGGAACACCGGGGAGCTGTTTTTT. This sequence encodes CASSFPGQGNTGELFF.

The chain uses TRBV4-1 and TRBJ1-5; D perhaps matches TRBD1 (5 bases). This CDR3 spans 16 amino acids. The V gene lost 0 bases and the J gene lost 2 bases, with 11 bases spanning the gap. Germline-derived CDR1 and CDR2 are MGHRA and YSYEKL. CDR3 nucleotide sequence: TGCGCCAGCAGCCAAGAAGGGGCTAACGGCAATCAGCCCCAGCATTTT. It translates to CASSQEGANGNQPQHF.

This chain uses TRBV10-2 with TRBJ2-7; D gene unclear. The CDR3 totals 16 residues. Trimming removed 4 bases at V and 0 bases at J, with 16 bases between. Germline V gene lookup returns CDR1 WSHSY and CDR2 SAAADI. The CDR3 nucleotides are TGCGCCAGCAGTGGGGGAAACCCTATTTCCTCCTACGAGCAGTACTTC. It encodes CASSGGNPISSYEQYF.

The rearrangement links TRBV6-4 to TRBJ2-7; D is possibly TRBD1 or TRBD2 (5 bases each). Germline values: CDR1 MRHNA, CDR2 SNTAGT. CDR3 length: 12 amino acids. The CDR3 nucleotides read TGTCCCTGGACTGTAGGGGCCTACGAGCAGTACTTC. Protein product: CPWTVGAYEQYF.

The chain has TRBV4-1 and TRBJ2-5; D is unclear. V shed 4 bases and J shed 4 bases, with 16 bases lying between them. From germline, CDR1 is MGHRA and CDR2 YSYEKL. This CDR3 has 15 amino acids. Here the CDR3 reads CASSLLGGVSETQYF. In nucleotides, the CDR3 is TGCGCCAGCAGCCTTTTAGGTGGGGTATCAGAGACCCAGTACTTC.

The CDR3 reads CASKGEHYNEQFF. The CDR3 DNA reads TGTGCCAGCAAGGGGGAACATTACAATGAGCAGTTCTTC. The rearrangement links TRBV2 to TRBJ2-1; a weak D match, TRBD1 (6 bases). The CDR3 consists of 13 residues. Germline CDR1 is SNHLY and CDR2 is FYNNEI. V was pared by 7 bases and J by 4 bases, with 11 bases between.

The rearrangement joins TRBV7-9 to TRBJ1-1; 10 positions match TRBD1. This CDR3 has 14 amino acids. The junction had 6 bases not matched to a gene; V was cut back by 5 bases and J by 6 bases. Germline lookup yields CDR1 SEHNR and CDR2 FQNEAQ (reference sequence). The CDR3 sequence is CASSADRGVAEAFF. Here the CDR3 DNA reads TGTGCCAGCAGCGCGGACAGGGGGGTGGCTGAAGCTTTCTTT.

V usage is TRBV18 and J usage is TRBJ2-7; either TRBD1 or TRBD2 may supply D (6 bases each). With 4 bases removed from V and 0 bases from J, the gap between germline ends came to 16 bases. This CDR3 comprises 16 residues. Germline V gene data show CDR1 as KGHSH and CDR2 as LQKENI. The CDR3 sequence is CASSLRGRAASYEQYF. CDR3 in DNA: TGTGCCAGCTCACTCCGGGGGCGGGCGGCCTCCTACGAGCAGTACTTC.

The chain is built from TRBV4-1 and TRBJ2-1, with D hard to call. The V and J ends lost 5 bases and 9 bases respectively, with 17 bases between them. Germline CDR1 reads MGHRA; CDR2 reads YSYEKL. This CDR3 has 14 residues. CDR3 nucleotides: TGCGCCAGCAGCTATCTTAGCAAGGGCATTGAGCAGTTCTTC. Encoded protein: CASSYLSKGIEQFF.

The rearrangement joins TRBV28 to TRBJ2-2; 13 nucleotides match TRBD2. The V gene's germline CDR1 is MDHEN and CDR2 SYDVKM. V gave up 5 bases and J gave up 1 base; unmatched junction bases: 7. The CDR3 sequence is 18 residues long. CDR3 sequence: CASSPLRLAGGNTGELFF. In nucleotides, the CDR3 is TGTGCCAGCAGTCCCCTCAGACTAGCGGGAGGGAACACCGGGGAGCTGTTTTTT.

The CDR3 spells CASSLAEGGHDTEAFF. The CDR3, as DNA: TGTGCCAGCAGCTTAGCAGAGGGGGGACACGACACTGAAGCTTTCTTT. The chain combines TRBV7-8 with TRBJ1-1, with a possible D match to TRBD1 (6 bases). The V end was cut by 0 bases, the J end by 3 bases, with 14 bases between. The CDR3 extends over 16 amino acids. From germline, CDR1 is SGHVS and CDR2 FQNEAQ.

The V and J genes are TRBV27 and TRBJ1-5; D unclear. Trimming removed 4 bases from V and 5 bases from J, with 9 bases in between. The CDR3 extends over 13 amino acids. The germline CDR1 and CDR2 sequences are MNHEY and SMNVEV (reference sequence). CDR3 coding DNA: TGTGCCAGCAGTTCATCCGCACATCAGCCCCAGCATTTT. Translation gives CASSSSAHQPQHF.

The chain joins TRBV9 to TRBJ1-2; the D is unclear. V lost 0 bases and J 1 base, leaving 10 bases between the germline ends. Germline CDR1 SGDLS, CDR2 YYNGEE. CDR3 length: 15 amino acids. The CDR3 sequence is CASSVETELNYGYTF. The CDR3 DNA reads as TGTGCCAGCAGCGTAGAAACCGAACTTAACTATGGCTACACCTTC.

This clone was seen just once. The V call is TRBV6-1, the J call TRBJ1-1; D unclear. Germline V gene sequence: CDR1 MNHNS, CDR2 SASEGT. CDR3 length: 8 amino acids. Deletions cut 8 bases from V and 13 bases from J, with 8 bases between. CDR3: CASSGFFF. Here the CDR3 DNA reads TGTGCCAGCTCAGGCTTTTTCTTT.